The 30 T cell receptor beta chains given below trace back to one sample, sequenced in a study of blood T cell repertoires in COVID-19. Only in-frame clones appear in the TCRdb table, and some are missing; sequencing was by immunoSEQ multiplex PCR. The table includes some 210,000 clones, around 90% detected once. The sequencing sample was made of peripheral blood. These receptors all stem from a man aged 30-40 years with acute or convalescent COVID-19.

V gene TRBV6-6 combines with J gene TRBJ1-5; the D is unclear. Per the germline V gene, CDR1 is MNHNY and CDR2 is SVGAGI (reference sequence). Trimming left V 8 bases short and J 9 bases short, with 17 bases between. This CDR3 has 13 residues. The CDR3 region has the DNA TGTGCCAGCTGCGTGGGCGCCGGGAGGCCCCAGCATTTT. Its translation: CASCVGAGRPQHF.

The rearrangement joins TRBV11-2 to TRBJ1-2; D unclear. Trimming took 3 bases from V and 1 from J, leaving 15 bases between them. The length of the CDR3 is 16 residues. Germline CDR1 SGHAT, CDR2 FQNNGV. CDR3 nucleotides: TGTGCCAGCAGCTTGGGCAGGTCCACACTTAACTATGGCTACACCTTC. Amino acid sequence: CASSLGRSTLNYGYTF.

The rearrangement links TRBV6-1 to TRBJ2-7; TRBD1 agrees at 8 bases. CDR3 size: 14 residues. Germline assignment: CDR1 MNHNS and CDR2 SASEGT. V trimming: 3 bases; J trimming: 6 bases; junction bases outside the gene matches: 7. In DNA form, the CDR3 reads TGTGCCAGCAGTGAGAACAGGGGGGTCAGCGAGCAGTACTTC. Protein product: CASSENRGVSEQYF.

V gene TRBV7-6 combines with J gene TRBJ2-3; 9 bases match TRBD2. Germline CDR1 SGHVS, CDR2 FNYEAQ. The V gene end was trimmed by 5 bases and the J gene end by 1 base; junction bases not matched to a gene: 7. This CDR3 contains 16 residues. The CDR3 bases are TGTGCCAGCAGCCCACGTTTAGCGGGAGGCACAGATACGCAGTATTTT. Translation: CASSPRLAGGTDTQYF.

This clone appeared a few times. The chain links TRBV30 to TRBJ1-1; D may be TRBD1 (5 bases). The CDR3 has 13 residues. The V gene's germline CDR1 is GTSNPN and CDR2 SVGIG (reference sequence). V was clipped by 1 base and J by 1 base, with 7 bases between them. CDR3 in amino acids: CAWSATANTEAFF. Written as DNA, the CDR3 is TGTGCCTGGAGTGCGACAGCGAACACTGAAGCTTTCTTT. The variable domain in full, completed from reference TRBV30 and TRBJ1-1, reads SQTIHQWPATLVQPVGSPLSLECTVEGTSNPNLYWYRQAAGRGLQLLFYSVGIGQISSEVPQNLSASRPQDRQFILSSKKLLLSDSGFYLCAWSATANTEAFFGQGTRLTVV.

The chain combines TRBV5-1 with TRBJ1-1, with 7 bases matching TRBD1. The CDR3 consists of 11 residues. V shed 4 bases, J shed 8 bases, and the junction held 2 bases outside the gene matches. CDR1 and CDR2 (germline): SGHRS, YFSETQ. The CDR3 spells CASSRTGEAFF. The DNA of the CDR3 is TGCGCCAGCAGCCGGACAGGAGAAGCTTTCTTT.

The chain links TRBV3-1 (or the pseudogene TRBV3-2) to TRBJ2-5; 10 bases are shared with TRBD2. Germline CDR1 and CDR2: LGHDT and YNNKEL (reference sequence). J lost 4 bases, V lost 1 base, and 9 bases had no gene match. The CDR3 consists of 17 residues. The CDR3 DNA sequence: TGTGCCAGCAGCCAAGGTCTCTTACTAGCGGGGCGAGAGACCCAGTACTTC. Residues: CASSQGLLLAGRETQYF.

This clone was recorded only once. The rearrangement joins TRBV19 to TRBJ1-1; 7 nucleotides agree with TRBD1. The CDR3 covers 16 residues. V was pared by 3 bases and J by 0 bases, with 7 bases of the junction left unmatched. Germline loops: CDR1 LNHDA, CDR2 SQIVND (reference sequence). CDR3 coding DNA: TGTGCCAGTAGTATTAAGGGGACAGTTATGAACACTGAAGCTTTCTTT. It encodes CASSIKGTVMNTEAFF.

The chain has TRBV11-2 and TRBJ2-5, with 7 positions matching TRBD1. The CDR3 covers 16 residues. J lost 5 bases, V lost 1 base, and 10 bases had no gene match. Germline values: CDR1 SGHAT, CDR2 FQNNGV. The DNA for the CDR3 is TGTGCCAGCAGCTTAGGGCAGGGGGTGGGTCGGGAGACCCAGTACTTC. Its translation: CASSLGQGVGRETQYF.

This clone appeared a few times. CDR3 in amino acids: CAWSLRVNQPQHF. The CDR3, as DNA: TGTGCCTGGAGTCTCAGGGTTAACCAGCCCCAGCATTTT. The V call is TRBV30, the J call TRBJ1-5, with a weak D call TRBD1 (5 bases). CDR3 size: 13 residues. V was shortened by 2 bases and J by 7 bases, with 12 bases between the two germline ends. Germline assignment: CDR1 GTSNPN and CDR2 SVGIG (reference sequence).

This clone showed up many times. Other nucleotide sequences from this sample produce the same CDR3. The V and J genes are TRBV7-9 and TRBJ2-3, with 15 bases lining up with TRBD2. In germline, CDR1 is SEHNR, CDR2 FQNEAQ (reference sequence). This CDR3 comprises 18 residues. The junction had 4 bases not matched to a gene; V was cut back by 3 bases and J by 0 bases. Here the CDR3 reads CASSLPGLAGGSTDTQYF. Written as DNA, the CDR3 is TGTGCCAGCAGCTTGCCCGGACTAGCGGGGGGGAGCACAGATACGCAGTATTTT.

Points on this clone: Distinct nucleotide sequences in the sample also encode this CDR3. The gene calls are TRBV14 and TRBJ2-3; D uncertain. The CDR3 is 12 amino acids. Trimming took off 1 base at V and 5 bases at J, with 4 bases between the two ends. Germline V gene sequence: CDR1 SGHDN, CDR2 FVKESK. CDR3 sequence: CASSQVRDTQYF. CDR3 nucleotides: TGTGCCAGCAGCCAAGTCCGAGATACGCAGTATTTT.

The chain joins TRBV5-1 to TRBJ2-4; tentatively, D is TRBD2 (6 bases). The CDR3 totals 16 residues. Trimming pared 0 bases from V and 0 bases from J, leaving 10 bases between. The germline V gene encodes CDR1 SGHRS and CDR2 YFSETQ. For the CDR3, the DNA is TGCGCCAGCAGCTTGGGCCCCGGGGGAGCCAAAAACATTCAGTACTTC. Translated, it gives CASSLGPGGAKNIQYF.

The chain combines TRBV23-1 with TRBJ2-7; maybe TRBD2 (6 bases). TRBV23-1 is an ORF, with its function uncertain. The CDR3 runs to 18 residues. V lost 1 base to trimming and J lost 6 bases, with 25 bases between them. CDR3 coding DNA: TGCGCCAGCAGTCAATGCCAGAATAACCGGGACTCAGCGGGCGAGCAGTACTTC. Protein: CASSQCQNNRDSAGEQYF.

V gene TRBV5-1 combines with J gene TRBJ1-3; TRBD1 aligns across 9 bases. The V segment lost 4 bases and the J segment 4 bases; nucleotides outside the gene matches: 3. Germline values: CDR1 SGHRS, CDR2 YFSETQ. The length of the CDR3 is 14 residues. The CDR3 protein is CASSAGQGGNTIYF. The CDR3 coding sequence is TGCGCCAGCAGCGCGGGACAGGGAGGAAACACCATATATTTT.

The rearrangement uses TRBV11-3 and TRBJ2-2; TRBD2 might be the D (7 bases). CDR1 and CDR2 (germline): SGHNT, YENEEA. Trimming left V 6 bases short and J 5 bases short, with 10 bases between. There are 13 residues in the CDR3. The CDR3 loop reads CASRGGGTGELFF. Here the CDR3 DNA reads TGTGCCAGCAGGGGAGGGGGTACCGGGGAGCTGTTTTTT.

The CDR3 reads CASSYGISNQPQHF. DNA of the CDR3: TGTGCCAGCAGTTACGGCATTAGCAATCAGCCCCAGCATTTT. J is TRBJ1-5 and V is TRBV6-5; no definite D call. Germline-derived CDR1 and CDR2 are MNHEY and SVGAGI. V was trimmed by 2 bases and J by 0 bases, leaving 5 bases between them. CDR3 length: 14 amino acids.

The rearrangement links TRBV5-1 to TRBJ2-7; D not resolved. CDR1 is SGHRS and CDR2 is YFSETQ in the germline V gene. V lost 4 bases and J lost 3, with 8 bases in between. The CDR3 runs 12 residues. Written as DNA, the CDR3 is TGCGCCAGCAGCCCCCCAGGCTACGAGCAGTACTTC. This encodes CASSPPGYEQYF.

This chain uses TRBV7-8 with TRBJ1-5; D may be TRBD1 (5 bases). The CDR3 totals 14 residues. Germline CDR1 SGHVS, CDR2 FQNEAQ. Trimming removed 5 bases at V and 3 bases at J, with 11 bases between. The chain's CDR3 is CASSMQGYNQPQHF. The CDR3 DNA follows: TGTGCCAGCAGCATGCAGGGATACAATCAGCCCCAGCATTTT.

This chain connects TRBV15 to TRBJ2-7, with a weak D call TRBD2 (7 bases). Trimming removed 3 bases from V and 8 bases from J, with 14 bases in between. This CDR3 comprises 13 residues. Germline loops: CDR1 LNHNV, CDR2 YYDKDF (reference sequence). The CDR3 coding sequence is TGTGCCACCAGCAGGTCGGGGGGCGTCAAGCAGTACTTC. Translating gives CATSRSGGVKQYF. Full variable domain (outside the CDR3, taken from reference TRBV15 and TRBJ2-7): DAMVIQNPRYQVTQFGKPVTLSCSQTLNHNVMYWYQQKSSQAPKLLFHYYDKDFNNEADTPDNFQSRRPNTSFCFLDIRSPGLGDTAMYLCATSRSGGVKQYFGPGTRLTVT.

J is TRBJ1-2 and V is TRBV30; D is ambiguous. Germline assignment: CDR1 GTSNPN and CDR2 SVGIG (reference sequence). This CDR3 is built from 14 residues. The germline V and J ends were trimmed by 3 bases and 4 bases, with 15 bases remaining between them. CDR3 region: CAWRYIGRGYGYTF. The CDR3 DNA is TGTGCCTGGAGATATATCGGACGGGGCTATGGCTACACCTTC.

The rearrangement joins TRBV28 to TRBJ2-3, with 8 bases identical to TRBD2. The germline gives CDR1 MDHEN, CDR2 SYDVKM. Trimming removed 3 bases from V and 6 bases from J; junction bases left unmatched: 5. The CDR3 runs to 14 residues. CDR3 amino acids: CASSFTGTRDTQYF. CDR3 in DNA: TGTGCCAGCAGTTTCACAGGGACTAGGGATACGCAGTATTTT.

As DNA, the CDR3 is TGTGCCAGCTCACCAGACAGGATAAAATATAGCAATCAGCCCCAGCATTTT. It encodes CASSPDRIKYSNQPQHF. The chain recombines TRBV18 with TRBJ1-5, with D possibly being TRBD1 (6 bases). Germline CDR1 and CDR2: KGHSH and LQKENI. Trimming removed 2 bases at V and 0 bases at J, with 14 bases between. The CDR3 contains 17 residues.

The genes are TRBV5-8 and TRBJ2-5, with 7 bases that match TRBD2. V shed 4 bases and J 5 bases; nucleotides not matched to a gene: 17. Germline-derived CDR1 and CDR2 are SGHTS and YDEGEE. The CDR3 covers 17 residues. The CDR3 here is CASSPGVMGGPMETQYF. The CDR3 DNA reads TGTGCCAGCAGCCCCGGGGTGATGGGAGGGCCGATGGAGACCCAGTACTTC.

CDR3 loop: CAWMRTANSPLHF. The CDR3 bases are TGTGCCTGGATGCGGACAGCTAATTCACCCCTCCACTTT. This chain links TRBV30 with TRBJ1-6; D is possibly TRBD1 (6 bases). Per germline, CDR1 GTSNPN and CDR2 SVGIG (reference sequence). The CDR3 is 13 amino acids. The V end was cut by 4 bases, the J end by 6 bases, with 10 bases between.

The J gene is TRBJ2-3, the V gene TRBV5-1; weak D call: TRBD1 (5 bases). In germline, CDR1 is SGHRS, CDR2 YFSETQ. This CDR3 has 14 amino acids. V was shortened by 4 bases and J by 5 bases, with 14 bases between the two germline ends. In DNA form, the CDR3 reads TGCGCCAGCAGCCCAGGGAATTATGGAGATACGCAGTATTTT. Its translation is CASSPGNYGDTQYF. The entire variable domain, with the rest obtained from reference TRBV5-1 and TRBJ2-3, is as follows: KAGVTQTPRYLIKTRGQQVTLSCSPISGHRSVSWYQQTPGQGLQFLFEYFSETQRNKGNFPGRFSGRQFSNSRSEMNVSTLELGDSALYLCASSPGNYGDTQYFGPGTRLTVL.

The chain combines TRBV2 with TRBJ1-5, with a weak D call TRBD1 (6 bases). This CDR3 is 14 amino acids long. Germline V gives CDR1 SNHLY, CDR2 FYNNEI. Trimming cost V 6 bases and J 7 bases, with 16 bases left between them. CDR3 sequence (DNA): TGTGCCAGCAGACTCGACAGGTGGGAACAGCCCCAGCATTTT. Its protein product is CASRLDRWEQPQHF.

The chain combines TRBV5-1 with TRBJ2-5; 7 bases agree with TRBD1. Germline assignment: CDR1 SGHRS and CDR2 YFSETQ. This CDR3 contains 14 residues. Trimming removed 2 bases from V and 5 bases from J; junction bases left unmatched: 6. This CDR3 reads CASSFFGQAETQYF. The DNA of the CDR3 is TGCGCCAGCAGCTTCTTTGGACAGGCGGAGACCCAGTACTTC.

The chain has TRBV6-4 and TRBJ2-1; TRBD2 matches 7 bases. Germline CDR1 MRHNA, CDR2 SNTAGT. With V trimmed by 0 bases and J by 4 bases, 6 bases remained unmatched. This CDR3 has 16 amino acids. The CDR3 sequence: CASSDSLGGGYNEQFF. The CDR3 region has the DNA TGTGCCAGCAGTGACTCCCTCGGGGGAGGGTACAATGAGCAGTTCTTC.

J is TRBJ2-2 and V is TRBV18; 11 bases are a match to TRBD2. Trimming took 4 bases from V and 6 from J; bases not matched to a gene: 7. This CDR3 region has 16 residues. Germline CDR1 and CDR2: KGHSH and LQKENI. The CDR3 reads CASSLTSGTGAGELFF. CDR3 DNA sequence: TGTGCCAGCTCACTGACTAGCGGGACGGGAGCCGGGGAGCTGTTTTTT.